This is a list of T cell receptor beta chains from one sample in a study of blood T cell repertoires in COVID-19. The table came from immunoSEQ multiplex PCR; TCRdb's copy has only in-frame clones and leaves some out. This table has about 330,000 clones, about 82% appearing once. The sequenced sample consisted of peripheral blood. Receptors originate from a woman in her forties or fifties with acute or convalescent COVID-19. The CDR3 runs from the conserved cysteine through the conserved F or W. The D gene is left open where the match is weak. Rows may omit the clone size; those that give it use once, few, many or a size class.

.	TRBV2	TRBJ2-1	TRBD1	CASRSNRGSYNEQFF	TGTGCCAGCAGGAGTAACAGGGGGTCCTACAATGAGCAGTTCTTC
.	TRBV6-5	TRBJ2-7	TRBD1	CASKKGQGYEQYF	TGTGCCAGCAAAAAGGGACAGGGCTACGAGCAGTACTTC
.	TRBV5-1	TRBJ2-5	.	CASSPGRYQETQYF	TGCGCCAGCAGCCCTGGGCGATACCAAGAGACCCAGTACTTC
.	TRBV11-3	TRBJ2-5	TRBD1	CASSRTGGRETQYF	TGTGCCAGCAGCCGAACAGGGGGCAGGGAGACCCAGTACTTC
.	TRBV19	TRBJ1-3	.	CASSIGGSSSGNTIYF	TGTGCCAGTAGTATCGGAGGCAGCAGCTCTGGAAACACCATATATTTT
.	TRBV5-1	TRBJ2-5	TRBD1	CASGQGRGEETQYF	TGCGCCAGTGGACAGGGTAGGGGCGAAGAGACCCAGTACTTC
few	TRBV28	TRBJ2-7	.	CASSFMGRIEQYF	TGTGCCAGCAGTTTCATGGGGCGGATAGAGCAGTACTTC
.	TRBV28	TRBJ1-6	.	CASSLTGWSSYNSPLHF	TGTGCCAGCAGTTTAACGGGGTGGAGCTCCTATAATTCACCCCTCCACTTT
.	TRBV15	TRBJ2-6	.	CATSTRGSGANVLTF	TGTGCCACCAGCACCAGGGGATCAGGGGCCAACGTCCTGACTTTC
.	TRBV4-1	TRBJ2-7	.	CASSQVHLTGYEQYF	TGCGCCAGCAGCCAAGTACACCTGACAGGCTACGAGCAGTACTTC
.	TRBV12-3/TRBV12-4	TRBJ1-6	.	CASSLNQDSPLHF	TGTGCCAGCAGTTTAAACCAGGATTCACCCCTCCACTTT
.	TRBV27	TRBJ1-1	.	CASSLRGQNTEAFF	TGTGCCAGCAGCCTACGGGGTCAGAACACTGAAGCTTTCTTT
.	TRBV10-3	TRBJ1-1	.	CAISVAAQNTEAFF	TGTGCCATCAGTGTAGCAGCTCAGAACACTGAAGCTTTCTTT
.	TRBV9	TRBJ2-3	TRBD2	CASSGAGGPSYGDTQYF	TGTGCCAGCAGCGGAGCGGGAGGGCCTTCTTACGGAGATACGCAGTATTTT
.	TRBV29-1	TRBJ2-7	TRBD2	CSVDFGGSYEQYF	TGCAGCGTTGATTTCGGGGGGTCCTACGAGCAGTACTTC
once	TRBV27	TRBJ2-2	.	CASNQRPGGSGELFF	TGTGCCAGCAACCAGAGGCCCGGGGGTTCCGGGGAGCTGTTTTTT
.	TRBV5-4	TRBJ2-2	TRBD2	CASSVKREKSGELFF	TGTGCCAGCAGCGTGAAGCGGGAGAAATCCGGGGAGCTGTTTTTT
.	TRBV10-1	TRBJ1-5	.	CASSEVSGRNQPQHF	TGCGCCAGCAGTGAGGTGTCAGGGCGCAATCAGCCCCAGCATTTT
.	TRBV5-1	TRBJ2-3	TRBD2	CASSLAEAGAPDTQYF	TGCGCCAGCAGCTTGGCGGAAGCGGGAGCTCCAGATACGCAGTATTTT
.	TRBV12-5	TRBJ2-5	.	CASGLVRGKGQCLQETQYF	TGTGCTAGTGGTTTGGTACGCGGTAAGGGGCAGTGCCTCCAAGAGACCCAGTACTTC
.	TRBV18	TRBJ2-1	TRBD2	CASSRDYQYNEQFF	TGTGCCAGCTCAAGGGACTACCAGTACAATGAGCAGTTCTTC
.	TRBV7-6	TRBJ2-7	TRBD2	CASSSTSGRNYEQYF	TGTGCCAGCAGCTCTACTAGCGGGAGAAACTACGAGCAGTACTTC
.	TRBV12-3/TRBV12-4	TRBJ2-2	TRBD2	CASRRELIGELFF	TGTGCCAGCAGGCGGGAGTTGATCGGGGAGCTGTTTTTT
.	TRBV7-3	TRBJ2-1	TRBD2	CASSLGIGAGGPPGQFF	TGTGCCAGCAGCTTGGGGATTGGAGCGGGAGGCCCGCCTGGGCAGTTCTTC
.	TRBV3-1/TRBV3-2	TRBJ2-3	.	CASSHARSGTDTQYF	TGTGCCAGCAGCCACGCGAGGTCGGGCACAGATACGCAGTATTTT
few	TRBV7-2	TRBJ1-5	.	CASSWTSLSNQPQHF	TGTGCCAGCAGCTGGACAAGCCTTAGCAATCAGCCCCAGCATTTT
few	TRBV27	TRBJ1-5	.	CASSLGRDNQPQHF	TGTGCCAGCAGTCTAGGACGGGACAATCAGCCCCAGCATTTT
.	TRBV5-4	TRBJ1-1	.	CASSLPGHGMNTEAFF	TGTGCCAGCAGCTTACCGGGACACGGCATGAACACTGAAGCTTTCTTT
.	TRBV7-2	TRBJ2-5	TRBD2	CASSLTSVQETQYF	TGTGCCAGCAGCCTTACTAGCGTCCAAGAGACCCAGTACTTC
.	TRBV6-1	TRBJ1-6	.	CASSEERKGDGPLHF	TGTGCCAGCAGTGAAGAGCGGAAGGGTGATGGACCCCTCCACTTT
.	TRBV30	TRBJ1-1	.	CAWSGGGPAFF	TGTGCCTGGAGTGGTGGAGGCCCCGCTTTCTTT
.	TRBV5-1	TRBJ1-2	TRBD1	CASSLVQGARGYTF	TGCGCCAGCAGCTTGGTACAGGGGGCGCGTGGCTACACCTTC
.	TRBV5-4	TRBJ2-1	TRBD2	CASSLPGLAGVNEQFF	TGTGCCAGCAGCTTGCCGGGACTAGCGGGAGTTAATGAGCAGTTCTTC
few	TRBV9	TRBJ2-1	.	CASSVGPHLNNEQFF	TGTGCCAGCAGCGTAGGGCCCCATCTGAACAATGAGCAGTTCTTC
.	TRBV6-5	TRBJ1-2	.	CASSQGEYYGYTF	TGTGCCAGTTCACAGGGCGAGTATTACGGCTACACCTTC
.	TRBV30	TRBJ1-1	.	CAWTLLDRKAFF	TGTGCCTGGACCCTCCTCGACAGGAAAGCTTTCTTT
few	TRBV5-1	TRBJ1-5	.	CASSLVGGNQPQHF	TGCGCCAGCAGCTTGGTAGGGGGCAATCAGCCCCAGCATTTT
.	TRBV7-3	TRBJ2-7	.	CASSSYNRYEQYF	TGTGCCAGCAGCTCCTATAACCGGTACGAGCAGTACTTC
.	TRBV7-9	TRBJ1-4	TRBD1	CASSLGDREANEKLFF	TGTGCCAGCAGCTTGGGGGACAGGGAAGCTAATGAAAAACTGTTTTTT
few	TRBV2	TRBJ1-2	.	CASSEMGLGGIGYTF	TGTGCCAGCAGTGAAATGGGCCTGGGGGGGATCGGCTACACCTTC
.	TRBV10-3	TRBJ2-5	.	CAISPSGDQETQYF	TGTGCCATCAGTCCAAGCGGAGACCAAGAGACCCAGTACTTC
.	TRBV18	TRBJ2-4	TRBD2	CASSPPTSGRLAKNIQYF	TGTGCCAGCTCACCACCTACTAGCGGGAGACTGGCCAAAAACATTCAGTACTTC
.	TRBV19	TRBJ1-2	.	CASSSSNYGYTF	TGTGCCAGTAGTTCGAGTAACTATGGCTACACCTTC
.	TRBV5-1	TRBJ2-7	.	CASSNRSSYEQYF	TGCGCCAGCAGTAACAGGAGCTCCTACGAGCAGTACTTC
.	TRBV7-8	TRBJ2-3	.	CASSPIMISAEATDTQYF	TGTGCCAGCAGCCCCATTATGATAAGTGCTGAAGCCACAGATACGCAGTATTTT
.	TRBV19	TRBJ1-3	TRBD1	CASSGTENSHSGNTIYF	TGTGCCAGTAGCGGGACAGAAAATTCACACTCTGGAAACACCATATATTTT
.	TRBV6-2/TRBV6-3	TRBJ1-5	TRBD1	CASSPGTGVQPQHF	TGTGCCAGCAGTCCCGGGACAGGGGTTCAGCCCCAGCATTTT
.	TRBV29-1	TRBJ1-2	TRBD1	CSVGVFRTGGLYGYTF	TGCAGCGTTGGTGTTTTTAGGACAGGGGGGCTCTATGGCTACACCTTC
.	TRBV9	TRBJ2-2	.	CASSVSSHSITGELFF	TGTGCCAGCAGCGTATCGTCCCACTCCATTACCGGGGAGCTGTTTTTT
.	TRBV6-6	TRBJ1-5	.	CASRGRISNQPQHF	TGTGCCAGCAGGGGGCGGATAAGCAATCAGCCCCAGCATTTT
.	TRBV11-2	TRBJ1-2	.	CASSTRMTGLANYGYTF	TGTGCCAGCAGCACCCGAATGACAGGCTTAGCTAACTATGGCTACACCTTC
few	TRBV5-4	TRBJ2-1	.	CASSLAQGNEQFF	TGTGCCAGCAGCTTGGCTCAGGGCAATGAGCAGTTCTTC
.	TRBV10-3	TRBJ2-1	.	CAMSQGLRPSAYNEQFF	TGTGCCATGTCACAGGGATTAAGGCCCAGCGCCTACAATGAGCAGTTCTTC